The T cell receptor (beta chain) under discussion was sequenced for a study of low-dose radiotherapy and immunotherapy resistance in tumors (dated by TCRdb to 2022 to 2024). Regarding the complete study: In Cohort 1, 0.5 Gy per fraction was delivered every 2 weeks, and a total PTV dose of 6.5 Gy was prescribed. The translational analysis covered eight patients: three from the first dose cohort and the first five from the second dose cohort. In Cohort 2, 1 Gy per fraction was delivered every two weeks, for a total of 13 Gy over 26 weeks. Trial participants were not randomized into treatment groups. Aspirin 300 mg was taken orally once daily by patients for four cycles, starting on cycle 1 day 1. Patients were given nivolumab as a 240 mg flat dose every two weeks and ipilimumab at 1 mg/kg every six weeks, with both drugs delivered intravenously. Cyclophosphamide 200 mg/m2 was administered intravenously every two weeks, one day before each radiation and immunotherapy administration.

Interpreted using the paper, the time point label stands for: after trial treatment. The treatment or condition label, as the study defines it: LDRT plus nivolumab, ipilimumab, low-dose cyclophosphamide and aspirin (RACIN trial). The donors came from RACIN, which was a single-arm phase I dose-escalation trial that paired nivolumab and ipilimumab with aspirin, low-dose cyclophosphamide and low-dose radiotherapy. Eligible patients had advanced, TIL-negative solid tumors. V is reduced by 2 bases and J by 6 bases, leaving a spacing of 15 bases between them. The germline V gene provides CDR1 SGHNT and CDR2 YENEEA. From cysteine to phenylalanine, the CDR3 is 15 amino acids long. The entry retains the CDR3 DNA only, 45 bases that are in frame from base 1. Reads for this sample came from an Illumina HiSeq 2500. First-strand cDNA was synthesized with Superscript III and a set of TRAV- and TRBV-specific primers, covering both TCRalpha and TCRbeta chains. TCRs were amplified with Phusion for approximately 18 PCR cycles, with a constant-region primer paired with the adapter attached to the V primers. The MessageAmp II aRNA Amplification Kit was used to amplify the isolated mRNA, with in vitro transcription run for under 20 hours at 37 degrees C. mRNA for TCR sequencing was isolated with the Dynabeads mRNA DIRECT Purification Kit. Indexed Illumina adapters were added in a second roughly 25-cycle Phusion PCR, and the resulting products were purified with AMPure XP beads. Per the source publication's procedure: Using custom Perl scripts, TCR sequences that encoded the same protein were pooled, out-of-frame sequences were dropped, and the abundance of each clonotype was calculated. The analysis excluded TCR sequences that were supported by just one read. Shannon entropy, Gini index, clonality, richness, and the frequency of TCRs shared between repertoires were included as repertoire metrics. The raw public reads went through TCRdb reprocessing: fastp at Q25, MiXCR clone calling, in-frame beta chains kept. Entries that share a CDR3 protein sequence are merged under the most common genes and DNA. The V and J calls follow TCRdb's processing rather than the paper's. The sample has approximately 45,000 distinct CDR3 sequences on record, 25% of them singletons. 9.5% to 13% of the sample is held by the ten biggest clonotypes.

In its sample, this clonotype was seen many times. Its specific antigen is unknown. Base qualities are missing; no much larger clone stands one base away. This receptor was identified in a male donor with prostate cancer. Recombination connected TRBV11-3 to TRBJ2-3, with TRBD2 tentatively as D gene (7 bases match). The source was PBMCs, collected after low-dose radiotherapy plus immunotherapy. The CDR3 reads CASSLRTGGADTQYF. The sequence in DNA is TGTGCCAGCAGCTTAAGAACGGGGGGCGCCGATACGCAGTATTTT.